The 30 T cell receptor beta chains reported below all come from one sample, sequenced in a study of T-cell reconstitution after alpha-beta-depleted transplantation in children (dated by TCRdb to about 2016). Library generation was performed with PCR. The data were produced on an Illumina HiSeq 2500. TCR libraries were prepared with molecular barcoding, using unique molecular identifiers to normalize TCRbeta repertoire quantification. TCRdb trimmed the raw reads at Q25, called clones with MiXCR and kept productive beta chains. Rows merge per CDR3 protein into single entries with the most common DNA and genes. Within this sample are a few hundred thousand distinct CDR3 sequences, with around 19% of them counted one time only. 3.3% of the sample is taken by the ten largest. The sequences come from PBMCs from the stem cell graft donor, collected from the stem cell graft. These receptors all come from a human donor who donated a stem cell graft to a child with acute lymphoblastic leukemia.

This chain uses TRBV3-1 with TRBJ2-1, with 7 bases matching TRBD2. Germline V gene data show CDR1 as LGHDT and CDR2 as YNNKEL (reference sequence). This CDR3 spans 16 amino acids. V gave up 0 bases and J gave up 6 bases; unmatched junction bases: 8. The DNA of the CDR3 is TGTGCCAGCAGCCAAGATCTGGCGGGAGCCCTCAATGAGCAGTTCTTC. It yields the protein CASSQDLAGALNEQFF.

The genes are TRBV7-2 and TRBJ2-7; possibly TRBD1 for D (6 bases). The germline V gene has CDR1 SGHTA and CDR2 FQGNSA. Trimming pared 1 base from V and 2 bases from J, leaving 12 bases between. This CDR3 has 15 amino acids. For the CDR3, the DNA is TGTGCCAGCAGCTTAGACAGACAGGTCCCCTACGAGCAGTACTTC. Translation: CASSLDRQVPYEQYF.

The chain employs TRBV5-1 and TRBJ1-3, with TRBD1 identical over 7 bases. V lost 3 bases to trimming and J lost 4 bases; unmatched junction nucleotides: 19. This CDR3 region has 19 residues. Germline CDR1 SGHRS, CDR2 YFSETQ. DNA for the CDR3: TGCGCCAGCAGCTCAACCGCCGCAAGGTTACAGGGGCGAGGAAACACCATATATTTT. Translation gives CASSSTAARLQGRGNTIYF.

The genes are TRBV9 and TRBJ1-1; 8 bases line up with TRBD1. This CDR3 has 16 amino acids. CDR1 and CDR2 from the germline V gene are SGDLS and YYNGEE. The ends lost 3 bases at V and 1 base at J; junction bases unmatched: 8. In DNA, the CDR3 is TGTGCCAGCAGCGCCAGACAGGGGAGGGAGAACACTGAAGCTTTCTTT. Translating gives CASSARQGRENTEAFF.

This clonotype has at least ten counts. The chain recombines TRBV10-3 with TRBJ2-7; 8 bases map to TRBD1. The germline CDR1 and CDR2 sequences are ENHRY and SYGVKD. The ends lost 2 bases at V and 3 bases at J; junction bases unmatched: 6. The CDR3 sequence is 15 residues long. In DNA form, the CDR3 reads TGTGCCATCAGTGAGGGACAGGGCGCCAGCTACGAGCAGTACTTC. Protein product: CAISEGQGASYEQYF.

In its sample, this clonotype was seen a few times. The chain combines TRBV29-1 with TRBJ1-2; the D is unclear. The V end lost 3 bases, the J end lost 8 bases, and 10 bases lay between the germline ends. The CDR3 contains 11 residues. Per germline, CDR1 SQVTM and CDR2 ANQGSEA. The CDR3 spells CSVEGLGGYTF. The CDR3, as DNA: TGCAGCGTTGAGGGTCTGGGCGGCTACACCTTC.

V and J are TRBV6-5 and TRBJ2-5, with D tentatively TRBD1 (5 bases). Trimming took 0 bases from V and 1 from J, leaving 15 bases between them. This CDR3 has 17 residues. CDR1 is MNHEY, CDR2 SVGAGI, per germline. The CDR3 DNA reads as TGTGCCAGCAGTTACTCGGCAGGGTGGGCCCTCCAAGAGACCCAGTACTTC. Protein: CASSYSAGWALQETQYF.

This chain links TRBV11-2 with TRBJ1-1; D gene unclear. Germline lookup yields CDR1 SGHAT and CDR2 FQNNGV. CDR3 size: 18 residues. V lost 1 base, J lost 3 bases, and 21 bases lay in between. This chain's CDR3 is CASSLVFLRKSGDTEAFF. The CDR3 DNA reads as TGTGCCAGCAGCTTAGTGTTCCTCCGGAAATCTGGGGACACTGAAGCTTTCTTT.

The rearrangement links TRBV5-1 to TRBJ2-3; possible D gene TRBD2, 6 bases. V lost 4 bases and J 3 bases, leaving 12 bases between the germline ends. Per germline, CDR1 SGHRS and CDR2 YFSETQ. The CDR3 spans 14 residues. The CDR3 here is CASSLPSVTDTQYF. The CDR3 coding sequence is TGCGCCAGCAGCCTACCTAGCGTAACAGATACGCAGTATTTT.

The chain recombines TRBV25-1 with TRBJ2-6; 8 bases are a match to TRBD2. The CDR3 extends over 19 amino acids. The germline V gene has CDR1 MGHDK and CDR2 SYGVNS. The V segment lost 11 bases and the J segment 4 bases; nucleotides outside the gene matches: 22. As DNA, the CDR3 is TGTGCCGCAGGTCACGTAGCGGGGAACCCCTCCGCCGGGGCCAACGTCCTGACTTTC. This codes for CAAGHVAGNPSAGANVLTF.

V is TRBV11-2 and J is TRBJ2-1, with no clear D. CDR3 length: 14 amino acids. In germline, CDR1 is SGHAT, CDR2 FQNNGV. The V end lost 5 bases, the J end lost 0 bases, and 8 bases lay between the germline ends. CDR3 DNA: TGTGCCAGCAGCCCCCAGCGCTCCTACAATGAGCAGTTCTTC. It yields the protein CASSPQRSYNEQFF.

The chain joins TRBV5-1 to TRBJ2-7, with D perhaps assigned TRBD1 or TRBD2 (5 bases each). Germline assignment: CDR1 SGHRS and CDR2 YFSETQ. The CDR3 has 14 residues. With 0 bases removed from V and 6 bases from J, the gap between germline ends came to 13 bases. This chain's CDR3 is CASSLGDLSGEQYF. The DNA of the CDR3 is TGCGCCAGCAGCTTGGGGGACCTCTCTGGCGAGCAGTACTTC. Full variable domain (missing parts from reference TRBV5-1 and TRBJ2-7): KAGVTQTPRYLIKTRGQQVTLSCSPISGHRSVSWYQQTPGQGLQFLFEYFSETQRNKGNFPGRFSGRQFSNSRSEMNVSTLELGDSALYLCASSLGDLSGEQYFGPGTRLTVT.

The table lists this clonotype with a few counts. The genes are TRBV12-3 or TRBV12-4 and TRBJ2-1; D unclear. The V and J ends lost 1 base and 7 bases respectively, with 11 bases between them. This CDR3 spans 14 amino acids. CDR3 nucleotides: TGTGCCAGCAGTTTAGGCCCAAACGGGAATGAGCAGTTCTTC. Its translation: CASSLGPNGNEQFF.

The rearrangement joins TRBV18 to TRBJ2-1, with TRBD2 as a possible D gene (6 bases). This CDR3 spans 14 amino acids. V shed 4 bases and J shed 7 bases, with 14 bases lying between them. CDR1 KGHSH and CDR2 LQKENI come from the germline V gene. CDR3 protein: CASSRGLFGNEQFF. The CDR3 region has the DNA TGTGCCAGCTCACGGGGACTTTTTGGGAATGAGCAGTTCTTC.

This clonotype was detected only a few times. The rearrangement uses TRBV10-3 and TRBJ2-7, with D possibly matching TRBD2 (5 bases). This CDR3 spans 14 amino acids. The V gene's germline CDR1 is ENHRY and CDR2 SYGVKD. V lost 3 bases and J 0 bases, leaving 9 bases between the germline ends. CDR3 DNA sequence: TGTGCCATCAGTGATCTCGACTACTCCTACGAGCAGTACTTC. Translating it yields CAISDLDYSYEQYF.

The rearrangement uses TRBV7-3 and TRBJ1-2, with a possible D match to TRBD1 (6 bases). This CDR3 contains 14 residues. V was shortened by 5 bases and J by 4 bases, with 14 bases between the two germline ends. Per the germline V gene, CDR1 is SGHTA and CDR2 is FQGTGA. The CDR3 loop reads CASSEDRWGYGYTF. CDR3 nucleotide sequence: TGTGCCAGCAGCGAGGACAGATGGGGCTATGGCTACACCTTC.

This clonotype turned up a few times. The chain employs TRBV3-1 and TRBJ2-7, with a weak D call TRBD1 (5 bases). The CDR3 totals 14 residues. From germline, CDR1 is LGHDT and CDR2 YNNKEL (reference sequence). The ends were cut back, 4 bases at V and 11 bases at J, with 21 bases in the middle. The CDR3: CASSPDSRIPTEYF. The CDR3, as DNA: TGTGCCAGCAGCCCCGACAGCAGGATCCCCACCGAGTACTTC.

A few counts support this clonotype. The CDR3 spells CASSLTSGSPTYEQYF. For the CDR3, the DNA is TGTGCCAGCAGCCTCACTAGCGGGAGCCCCACCTACGAGCAGTACTTC. This chain joins TRBV7-9 and TRBJ2-7; 11 nucleotides line up with TRBD2. Looked up from germline, CDR1 is SEHNR and CDR2 is FQNEAQ (reference sequence). This CDR3 has 16 amino acids. The V segment lost 5 bases and the J segment 2 bases; nucleotides outside the gene matches: 8.

This clonotype was seen just once. J is TRBJ2-2 and V is TRBV9; weak D call: TRBD1 (6 bases). Germline assignment: CDR1 SGDLS and CDR2 YYNGEE. The V and J ends lost 4 bases and 4 bases respectively, with 14 bases between them. This CDR3 region has 15 residues. DNA of the CDR3: TGTGCCAGCAGCCTCAACCAGGGGATCACCGGGGAGCTGTTTTTT. As protein: CASSLNQGITGELFF.

This clonotype was found a few times. This chain connects TRBV5-1 to TRBJ2-1, with 9 bases aligning to TRBD1. The CDR3 sequence is 16 residues long. The germline V gene has CDR1 SGHRS and CDR2 YFSETQ. V dropped 1 base and J dropped 6; count of bases not matched to a gene: 8. The CDR3 DNA follows: TGCGCCAGCAGCTTGTGGCCGGGACAGGGAGGCAATGAGCAGTTCTTC. This sequence encodes CASSLWPGQGGNEQFF.

This clonotype has more than one count but fewer than ten. V usage is TRBV12-3 or TRBV12-4 and J usage is TRBJ2-3; TRBD2 aligns across 8 bases. The V segment lost 2 bases and the J segment 3 bases; nucleotides outside the gene matches: 7. The CDR3 is made up of 16 amino acids. The CDR3 DNA reads as TGTGCCAGCAGTTTATCTGCGGGAGGCACAACAGATACGCAGTATTTT. Residues: CASSLSAGGTTDTQYF.

This clonotype has only a few counts. The V gene is TRBV3-2, the J gene TRBJ2-1; the table's D call, TRBD2, has no DNA check behind it. TRBV3-2 is annotated as a pseudogene. CDR3 length: 18 amino acids. DNA for the CDR3: TGTGCCAGCAGTCTAAGGGGACTAGCGGGAGGAATGCCCAATGAGCAGTTCTTC. Translation gives CASSLRGLAGGMPNEQFF.

This chain joins TRBV3-1 and TRBJ2-4, with 9 bases aligning to TRBD1. The CDR3 has 18 amino acids. V shed 4 bases and J 1 base; nucleotides not matched to a gene: 11. CDR1 and CDR2 from the germline V gene are LGHDT and YNNKEL (reference sequence). CDR3 residues: CASSPHVWDRDAKNIQYF. Here the CDR3 DNA reads TGTGCCAGCAGCCCTCACGTATGGGACAGGGACGCCAAAAACATTCAGTACTTC.

The J gene is TRBJ2-7, the V gene TRBV27; D might be TRBD1 or TRBD2, each matching 6 bases. CDR3 length: 14 residues. Germline V lookup: CDR1 MNHEY, CDR2 SMNVEV (reference sequence). The V end lost 6 bases, the J end lost 0 bases, and 12 bases lay between the germline ends. The CDR3 protein is CASSARGLSYEQYF. Written as DNA, the CDR3 is TGTGCCAGCAGCGCACGGGGGCTCTCCTACGAGCAGTACTTC.

The CDR3 region is CASRPQDHQETQYF. DNA for the CDR3: TGCGCCAGTAGACCACAGGACCACCAAGAGACCCAGTACTTC. This chain connects TRBV5-1 to TRBJ2-5; a weak D match, TRBD1 (5 bases). The CDR3 runs to 14 residues. The V gene lost 8 bases and the J gene lost 0 bases, with 14 bases spanning the gap. The germline V gene has CDR1 SGHRS and CDR2 YFSETQ.

This clonotype has only a few counts. The chain joins TRBV29-1 to TRBJ2-3, with 7 bases matching TRBD1. Germline V gives CDR1 SQVTM, CDR2 ANQGSEA. Trimming cost V 7 bases and J 3 bases; bases outside gene matches: 7. This CDR3 has 13 residues. CDR3 nucleotide sequence: TGCAGCGCGAACGACAGGGTAACAGATACGCAGTATTTT. This translates into CSANDRVTDTQYF.

This clonotype was counted only a few times. This chain links TRBV7-2 with TRBJ2-7; D might be TRBD2 (6 bases). The CDR3 spans 13 residues. V lost 2 bases and J 5 bases, leaving 10 bases between the germline ends. The germline V gene encodes CDR1 SGHTA and CDR2 FQGNSA. CDR3 loop: CASSLWTTDEQYF. In nucleotides, the CDR3 is TGTGCCAGCAGCTTATGGACTACTGACGAGCAGTACTTC.

The V and J genes are TRBV6-5 and TRBJ1-2, with 9 bases matching TRBD1. Germline loops: CDR1 MNHEY, CDR2 SVGAGI. The CDR3 covers 15 residues. V lost 0 bases, J lost 4 bases, and 3 bases stayed unmatched. The CDR3: CASSYSTGGIYGYTF. DNA for the CDR3: TGTGCCAGCAGTTACTCGACAGGGGGGATCTATGGCTACACCTTC.

The genes are TRBV20-1 and TRBJ1-5; D unresolved. CDR1 DFQATT and CDR2 SNEGSKA come from the germline V gene (reference sequence). This CDR3 is 13 amino acids long. The V and J ends lost 6 bases and 7 bases respectively, with 16 bases between them. The chain's CDR3 is CSANPVPSQPQHF. CDR3 bases: TGCAGTGCCAACCCCGTACCTTCGCAGCCCCAGCATTTT.

This chain uses TRBV5-1 with TRBJ2-1, with 11 bases that match TRBD2. The germline CDR1 and CDR2 sequences are SGHRS and YFSETQ. The junction had 4 bases not matched to a gene; V was cut back by 0 bases and J by 8 bases. The CDR3 runs 15 residues. The CDR3 nucleotides are TGCGCCAGCAGCTTGGAACTAGCGGGAGCCCATGAGCAGTTCTTC. It is translated as CASSLELAGAHEQFF.